The rows below give T cell receptor beta chains drawn from one sample of a study of CD8 T cells in Susac syndrome. TCRdb reanalysed the immunoSEQ multiplex PCR reads using MiXCR and keeps one entry per CDR3 protein. The table records some 170,000 distinct CDR3 sequences, 90% to 95% of them present only once. Sample: CD4+ T cells from PBMCs. The receptors stem from a human donor with Susac syndrome. CDR3s include the opening cysteine and the closing phenylalanine or tryptophan. A D gene is named only where the DNA matches it firmly. A clone size is listed for some rows: how often the clone was seen (once, few, many), or a class if it is expanded.

TRBJ2-3,TRBD1,-,TRBV7-9,CASSPWTGGVSTDTQYF,TGTGCCAGCAGCCCTTGGACAGGGGGCGTTAGCACAGATACGCAGTATTTT
TRBJ1-2,-,-,TRBV27,CASSLRAGVGYTF,TGTGCCAGCAGTTTACGTGCAGGGGTCGGCTACACCTTC
TRBJ1-2,-,-,TRBV5-4,CASSLRSPGGYTF,TGTGCCAGCAGCTTGAGAAGTCCTGGGGGCTACACCTTC
TRBJ1-5,-,-,TRBV5-6,CASSHRPSNQPQHF,TGTGCCAGCAGCCACCGTCCCAGCAATCAGCCCCAGCATTTT
TRBJ2-2,-,-,TRBV27,CASSFGPPGELFF,TGTGCCAGCAGTTTTGGCCCACCCGGGGAGCTGTTTTTT
TRBJ2-1,-,-,TRBV4-1,CASSQTLAVSSYNEQFF,TGCGCCAGCAGCCAAACATTAGCGGTAAGCTCCTACAATGAGCAGTTCTTC
TRBJ2-1,-,-,TRBV19,CASSPTPTYNEQFF,TGTGCCAGTAGTCCCACACCCACCTACAATGAGCAGTTCTTC
TRBJ2-1,-,once,TRBV18,CASSLRQEMGDNEQFF,TGTGCCAGCTCACTACGACAGGAAATGGGGGACAATGAGCAGTTCTTC
TRBJ1-2,TRBD1,-,TRBV5-4,CASTSDRGLYGYTF,TGTGCCAGCACCTCGGACAGGGGGCTTTATGGCTACACCTTC
TRBJ1-2,TRBD1,-,TRBV19,CASSIVTTGNYGYTF,TGTGCCAGTAGTATAGTTACGACAGGGAACTATGGCTACACCTTC
TRBJ2-5,TRBD2,-,TRBV20-1,CSAPGTSGVQETQYF,TGCAGTGCCCCCGGGACTAGCGGGGTCCAAGAGACCCAGTACTTC